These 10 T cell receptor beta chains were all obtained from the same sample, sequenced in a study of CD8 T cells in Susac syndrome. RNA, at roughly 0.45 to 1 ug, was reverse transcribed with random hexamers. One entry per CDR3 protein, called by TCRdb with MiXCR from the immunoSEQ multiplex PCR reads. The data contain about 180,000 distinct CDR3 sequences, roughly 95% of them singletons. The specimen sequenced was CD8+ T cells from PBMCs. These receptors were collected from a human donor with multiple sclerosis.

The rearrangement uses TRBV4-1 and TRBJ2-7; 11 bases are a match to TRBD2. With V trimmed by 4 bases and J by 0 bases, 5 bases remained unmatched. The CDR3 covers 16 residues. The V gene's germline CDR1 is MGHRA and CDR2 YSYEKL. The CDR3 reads CASSPATSGASYEQYF. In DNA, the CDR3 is TGCGCCAGCAGCCCAGCGACTAGCGGGGCCTCCTACGAGCAGTACTTC.

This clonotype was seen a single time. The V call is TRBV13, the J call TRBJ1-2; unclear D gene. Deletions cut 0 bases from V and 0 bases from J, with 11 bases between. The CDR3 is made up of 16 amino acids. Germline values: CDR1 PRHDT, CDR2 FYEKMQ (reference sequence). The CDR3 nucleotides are TGTGCCAGCAGCTTAGGCCGTCAGGAAGCTAACTATGGCTACACCTTC. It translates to CASSLGRQEANYGYTF.

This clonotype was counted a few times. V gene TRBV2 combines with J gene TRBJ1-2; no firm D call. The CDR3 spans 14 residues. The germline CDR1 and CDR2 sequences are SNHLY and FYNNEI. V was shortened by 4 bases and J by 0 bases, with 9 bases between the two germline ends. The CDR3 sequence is CASSGTEANYGYTF. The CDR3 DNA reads TGTGCCAGCAGTGGTACAGAAGCTAACTATGGCTACACCTTC. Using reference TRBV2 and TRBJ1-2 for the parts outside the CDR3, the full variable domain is EPEVTQTPSHQVTQMGQEVILRCVPISNHLYFYWYRQILGQKVEFLVSFYNNEISEKSEIFDDQFSVERPDGSNFTLKIRSTKLEDSAMYFCASSGTEANYGYTFGSGTRLTVV.

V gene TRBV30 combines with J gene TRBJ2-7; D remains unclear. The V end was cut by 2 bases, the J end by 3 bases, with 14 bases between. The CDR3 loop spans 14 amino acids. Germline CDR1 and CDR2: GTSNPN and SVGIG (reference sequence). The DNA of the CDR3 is TGTGCCTGGAGTTCCCCGGAATGGGGCTACGAGCAGTACTTC. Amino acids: CAWSSPEWGYEQYF.

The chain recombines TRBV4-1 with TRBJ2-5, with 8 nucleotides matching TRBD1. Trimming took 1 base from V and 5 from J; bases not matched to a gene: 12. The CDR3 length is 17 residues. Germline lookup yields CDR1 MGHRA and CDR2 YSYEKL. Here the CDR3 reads CASSQALTGATEETQYF. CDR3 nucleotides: TGCGCCAGCAGCCAAGCGTTGACAGGGGCTACGGAGGAGACCCAGTACTTC.

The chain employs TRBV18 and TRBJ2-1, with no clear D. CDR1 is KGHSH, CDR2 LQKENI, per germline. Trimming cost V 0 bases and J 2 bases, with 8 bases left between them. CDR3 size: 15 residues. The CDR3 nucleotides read TGTGCCAGCTCACCACCGAGGAGTCCCTACAATGAGCAGTTCTTC. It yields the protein CASSPPRSPYNEQFF.

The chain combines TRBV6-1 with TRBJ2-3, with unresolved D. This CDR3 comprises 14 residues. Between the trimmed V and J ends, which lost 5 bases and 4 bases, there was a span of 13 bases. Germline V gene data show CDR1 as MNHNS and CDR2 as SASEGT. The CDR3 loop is CASSPGSTPDTQYF. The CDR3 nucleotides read TGTGCCAGCAGTCCCGGGTCCACCCCAGATACGCAGTATTTT.

CDR3 nucleotides: TGTGCCAGCAGTCCGACACCTAGAAACATTCAGTACTTC. Its protein is CASSPTPRNIQYF. The chain couples TRBV27 to TRBJ2-4; D is undetermined. Germline V gene data show CDR1 as MNHEY and CDR2 as SMNVEV (reference sequence). The CDR3 sequence is 13 residues long. V lost 5 bases to trimming and J lost 6 bases, with 11 bases between them.

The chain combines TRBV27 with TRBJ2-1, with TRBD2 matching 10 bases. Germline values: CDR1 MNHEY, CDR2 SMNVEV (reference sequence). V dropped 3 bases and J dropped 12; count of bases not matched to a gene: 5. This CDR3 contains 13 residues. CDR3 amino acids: CASSLSGRVWQFF. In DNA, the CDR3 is TGTGCCAGCAGTTTGAGCGGGAGGGTTTGGCAGTTCTTC.

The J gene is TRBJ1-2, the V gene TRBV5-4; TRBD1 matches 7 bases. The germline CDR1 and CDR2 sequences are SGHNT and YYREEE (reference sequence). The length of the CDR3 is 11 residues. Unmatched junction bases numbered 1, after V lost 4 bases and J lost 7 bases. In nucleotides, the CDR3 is TGTGCCAGCAGCGACAGGGCTGGCTACACCTTC. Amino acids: CASSDRAGYTF.